The clone carrying this TCR beta chain was counted many times. Its antigen is not known. V was pared by 4 bases and J by 3 bases, with 15 bases between. Germline V gene data show CDR1 as SGHDN and CDR2 as FVKESK. This CDR3 comprises 15 residues. This specimen comes from a study of metastatic and nonmetastatic thyroid tumors. Study information: The study looked at repertoires side by side in blood and in tumor or nodule tissue from malignant and benign thyroid patients.

As handled by the study authors: Variation in CDR3 across clinicopathological groups served as the basis for constructing a distant-metastasis classifier in papillary thyroid cancer. TCRdb re-called the PCR reads with MiXCR. TCRdb, not the authors, supplied the V and J calls. The sample includes 14,000 to 15,000 clones, about 23% of them seen just once. General study findings and limits: Malignant tumors reportedly showed significantly higher TCR beta diversity than benign nodules in both blood and tumor.

Until they underwent thyroid surgery, no patient had received any treatment. The sequenced material came from tumor tissue. This chain links TRBV14 with TRBJ1-2; D gene ambiguous. This receptor was identified in a female donor with papillary thyroid cancer or a benign thyroid nodule (not recorded which). Some clones in this sample may be carry-over from other donors' samples. CDR3 DNA: TGTGCCAGCAGCCCCCTCGGAGGGTACGACTATGGCTACACCTTC. Protein sequence: CASSPLGGYDYGYTF. The full variable domain, in which reference TRBV14 and TRBJ1-2 provide the parts outside the CDR3, is EAGVTQFPSHSVIEKGQTVTLRCDPISGHDNLYWYRRVMGKEIKFLLHFVKESKQDESGMPNNRFLAERTGGTYSTLKVQPAELEDSGVYFCASSPLGGYDYGYTFGSGTRLTVV.